This T cell receptor (beta chain) was identified during a study of blood T cell repertoires in COVID-19. CDR3 length: 15 amino acids. The V end lost 4 bases, the J end lost 7 bases, and 15 bases lay between the germline ends. The germline V gene encodes CDR1 KGHDR and CDR2 SFDVKD. Per the original methods: Researchers report that nucleated cell counts were estimated from reference gene primer amplification. Data came from immunoSEQ multiplex PCR; TCRdb stores just in-frame clones and leaves some out. That table gives V, J and clone size, and the DNA gave D and trimming. This table has about 83,000 clones, more than 70% appearing once.

V usage is TRBV24-1 and J usage is TRBJ1-4; D may be TRBD1 (6 bases). The sequenced sample consisted of peripheral blood. This sequence was found in an elderly woman in a cohort sampled during active or convalescent COVID-19. CDR3 in amino acids: CATSDPVGGGEKLFF. The CDR3 nucleotides are TGTGCCACCAGTGACCCGGTAGGGGGTGGTGAAAAACTGTTTTTT.